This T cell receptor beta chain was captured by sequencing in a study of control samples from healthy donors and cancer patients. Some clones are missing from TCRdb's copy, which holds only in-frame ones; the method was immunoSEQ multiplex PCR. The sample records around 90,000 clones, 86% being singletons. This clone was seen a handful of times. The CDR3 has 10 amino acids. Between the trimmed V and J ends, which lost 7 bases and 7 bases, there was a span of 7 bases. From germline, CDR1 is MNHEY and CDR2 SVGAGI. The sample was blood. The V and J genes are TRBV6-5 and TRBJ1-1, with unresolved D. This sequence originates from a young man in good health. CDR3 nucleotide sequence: TGTGCCAGCAAGAACCTTGAAGCTTTCTTT. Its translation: CASKNLEAFF.